These 9 T cell receptor beta chains were all obtained from the same sample, sequenced in a study of cytomegalovirus exposure and HLA in healthy donors. PCR involved 60 Vbeta and 13 Jbeta primers. Assay used: immunoSEQ multiplex PCR; TCRdb lists only in-frame clones, some missing. Among about 160,000 clones listed, approximately 80% were seen once. Material: PBMCs. These receptors were collected from a man over 45 in good health and CMV-seropositive.

V and J are TRBV5-5 and TRBJ2-1; D perhaps matches TRBD2 (6 bases). V lost 5 bases to trimming and J lost 5 bases, with 17 bases between them. The length of the CDR3 is 15 residues. Germline CDR1 and CDR2: SGHKS and YYEKEE (reference sequence). CDR3 in amino acids: CASSPGTARNNEQFF. The CDR3 DNA sequence: TGTGCCAGCAGTCCCGGGACTGCTCGAAACAATGAGCAGTTCTTC.

In this sample, this clone turned up once. The J gene is TRBJ1-2, the V gene TRBV5-1; 8 bases map to TRBD1. In germline, CDR1 is SGHRS, CDR2 YFSETQ. V shed 2 bases and J 2 bases; nucleotides not matched to a gene: 8. CDR3 size: 16 residues. This CDR3 is CASSLTTGAANYGYTF. CDR3 coding DNA: TGCGCCAGCAGCTTAACGACAGGGGCCGCAAACTATGGCTACACCTTC.

V gene TRBV2 combines with J gene TRBJ1-5, with D uncertain. The CDR3 consists of 12 residues. The V gene's germline CDR1 is SNHLY and CDR2 FYNNEI. V was clipped by 4 bases and J by 2 bases, with 3 bases between them. The CDR3 coding sequence is TGTGCCAGCAGTGCGGGCAATCAGCCCCAGCATTTT. This sequence encodes CASSAGNQPQHF.

The chain couples TRBV5-5 to TRBJ2-5, with D possibly being TRBD1 (6 bases). The CDR3 covers 15 residues. Germline-derived CDR1 and CDR2 are SGHKS and YYEKEE (reference sequence). V gave up 3 bases and J gave up 2 bases, with 14 bases separating them. CDR3 DNA sequence: TGTGCCAGCAGCTGGGCGCAGGGGCCTCAAGAGACCCAGTACTTC. Encoded protein: CASSWAQGPQETQYF.

The chain couples TRBV5-6 to TRBJ2-1, with a tentative D call TRBD2 (5 bases). Trimming removed 2 bases at V and 3 bases at J, with 12 bases between. Germline-derived CDR1 and CDR2 are SGHDT and YYEEEE. This CDR3 is 15 amino acids long. CDR3 in DNA: TGTGCCAGCAGCTTCGCGGCGGGCTTCTACAATGAGCAGTTCTTC. It specifies CASSFAAGFYNEQFF.

The V and J genes are TRBV7-2 and TRBJ2-5; maybe TRBD2 (6 bases). This CDR3 contains 15 residues. V lost 4 bases to trimming and J lost 4 bases, with 16 bases between them. Germline V gives CDR1 SGHTA, CDR2 FQGNSA. The CDR3 coding sequence is TGTGCCAGCAGCTCGAGGGGAGGCGTTGCAGAGACCCAGTACTTC. Its translation is CASSSRGGVAETQYF.

This chain connects TRBV25-1 to TRBJ1-1; 8 bases are shared with TRBD1. The V segment lost 5 bases and the J segment 5 bases; nucleotides outside the gene matches: 7. The CDR3 loop spans 14 amino acids. Germline V gives CDR1 MGHDK, CDR2 SYGVNS. The CDR3 nucleotides are TGTGCCAGCAGTTTACAGGGGGGGAGAACTGAAGCTTTCTTT. Its translation: CASSLQGGRTEAFF.

V usage is TRBV21-1 and J usage is TRBJ2-7; the table's D call of TRBD2 was not tested on the DNA. TRBV21-1 is recorded as a pseudogene. The CDR3 is made up of 16 amino acids. CDR3 residues: CASSKSPVREGLSRYF. CDR3 nucleotide sequence: TGTGCCAGCAGCAAGTCTCCCGTCCGGGAGGGTCTGTCGAGGTACTTC.

The chain combines TRBV6-1 with TRBJ2-2; 8 positions agree with TRBD2. V gave up 8 bases and J gave up 3 bases; unmatched junction bases: 5. This CDR3 has 14 residues. CDR1 and CDR2 from the germline V gene are MNHNS and SASEGT. As DNA, the CDR3 is TGTGCCAGCTCCGGGGGGGCCGACACCGGGGAGCTGTTTTTT. Its protein is CASSGGADTGELFF.